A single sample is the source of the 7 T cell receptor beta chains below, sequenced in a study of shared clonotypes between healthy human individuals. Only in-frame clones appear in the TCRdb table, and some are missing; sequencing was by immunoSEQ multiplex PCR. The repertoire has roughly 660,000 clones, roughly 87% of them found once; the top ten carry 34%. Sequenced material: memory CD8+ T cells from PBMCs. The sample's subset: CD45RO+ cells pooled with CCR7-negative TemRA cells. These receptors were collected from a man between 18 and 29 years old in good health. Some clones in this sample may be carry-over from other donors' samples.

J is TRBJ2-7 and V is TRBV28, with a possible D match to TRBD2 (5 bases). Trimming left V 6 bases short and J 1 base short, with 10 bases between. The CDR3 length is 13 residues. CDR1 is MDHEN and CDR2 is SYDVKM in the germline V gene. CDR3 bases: TGTGCCAGCAGGGAGGTCGGTTCCTACGAGCAGTACTTC. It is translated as CASREVGSYEQYF.

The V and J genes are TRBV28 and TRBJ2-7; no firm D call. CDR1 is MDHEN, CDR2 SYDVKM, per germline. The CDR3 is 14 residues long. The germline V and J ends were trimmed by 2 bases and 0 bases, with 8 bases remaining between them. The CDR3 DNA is TGTGCCAGCAGTTTAAGAGTGAACTCCTACGAGCAGTACTTC. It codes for CASSLRVNSYEQYF.

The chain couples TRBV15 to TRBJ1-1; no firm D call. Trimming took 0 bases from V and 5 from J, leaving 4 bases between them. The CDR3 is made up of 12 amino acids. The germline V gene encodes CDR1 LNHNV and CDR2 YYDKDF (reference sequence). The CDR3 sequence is CATSRDLTEAFF. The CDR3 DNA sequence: TGTGCCACCAGCAGAGATTTGACTGAAGCTTTCTTT.

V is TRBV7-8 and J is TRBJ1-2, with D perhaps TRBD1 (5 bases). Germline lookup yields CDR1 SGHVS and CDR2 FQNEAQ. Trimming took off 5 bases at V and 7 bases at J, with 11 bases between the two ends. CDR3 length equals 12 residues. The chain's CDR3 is CASSPATGGYTF. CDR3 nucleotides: TGTGCCAGCAGCCCCGCCACAGGTGGCTACACCTTC.

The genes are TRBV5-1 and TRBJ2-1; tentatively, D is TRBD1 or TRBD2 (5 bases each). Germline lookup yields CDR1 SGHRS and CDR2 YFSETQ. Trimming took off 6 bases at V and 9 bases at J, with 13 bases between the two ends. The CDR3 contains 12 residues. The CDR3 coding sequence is TGCGCCAGCACCCCGGGTGGGGGTGAGCAGTTCTTC. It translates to CASTPGGGEQFF.

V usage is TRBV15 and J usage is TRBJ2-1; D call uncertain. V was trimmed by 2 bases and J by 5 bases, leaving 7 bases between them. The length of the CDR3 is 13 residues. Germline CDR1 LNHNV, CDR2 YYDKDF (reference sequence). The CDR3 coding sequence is TGTGCCACCAGCAGATGGGCCGACAATGAGCAGTTCTTC. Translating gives CATSRWADNEQFF.

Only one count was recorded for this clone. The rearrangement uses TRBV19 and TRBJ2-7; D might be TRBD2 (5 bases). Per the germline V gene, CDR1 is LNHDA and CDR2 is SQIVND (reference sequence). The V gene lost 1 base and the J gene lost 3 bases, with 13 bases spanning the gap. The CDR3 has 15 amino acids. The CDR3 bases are TGTGCCAGTAGTATAGTGTTTAGCGAGAACTACGAGCAGTACTTC. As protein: CASSIVFSENYEQYF.